This entry concerns a single T cell receptor (beta chain). The data belong to a study of blood T cell repertoires in COVID-19. Data came from immunoSEQ multiplex PCR; TCRdb stores just in-frame clones and leaves some out. The data contain some 120,000 clones, over 80% of them singletons. V dropped 8 bases and J dropped 5 bases, with 11 bases sitting between them. The germline V gene has CDR1 ENHRY and CDR2 SYGVKD. This CDR3 region has 12 residues. The receptor was derived from a man aged 30-40 years who had recovered from COVID-19. The chain recombines TRBV10-3 with TRBJ2-3, with D possibly being TRBD2 (6 bases). The specimen was PBMCs or T cells enriched from blood (not recorded which). DNA of the CDR3: TGTGCCATCGGCCCCGGGGGAGATACGCAGTATTTT. Translating gives CAIGPGGDTQYF.